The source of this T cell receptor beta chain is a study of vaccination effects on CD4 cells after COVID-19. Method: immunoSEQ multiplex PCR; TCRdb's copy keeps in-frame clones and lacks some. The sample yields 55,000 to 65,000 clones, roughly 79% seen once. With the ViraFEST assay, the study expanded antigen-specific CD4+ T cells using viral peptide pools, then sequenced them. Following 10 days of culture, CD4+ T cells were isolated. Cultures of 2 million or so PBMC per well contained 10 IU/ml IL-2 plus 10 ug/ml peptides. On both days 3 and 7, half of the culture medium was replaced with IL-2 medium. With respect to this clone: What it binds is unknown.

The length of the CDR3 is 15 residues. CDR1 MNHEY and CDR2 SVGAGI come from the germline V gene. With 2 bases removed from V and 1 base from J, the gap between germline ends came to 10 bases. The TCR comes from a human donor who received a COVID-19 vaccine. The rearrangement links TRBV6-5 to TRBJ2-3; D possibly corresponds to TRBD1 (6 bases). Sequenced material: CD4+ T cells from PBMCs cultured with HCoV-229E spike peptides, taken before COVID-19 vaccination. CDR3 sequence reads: CASSYRGGRTDTQYF. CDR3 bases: TGTGCCAGCAGTTACCGAGGGGGTCGCACAGATACGCAGTATTTT.